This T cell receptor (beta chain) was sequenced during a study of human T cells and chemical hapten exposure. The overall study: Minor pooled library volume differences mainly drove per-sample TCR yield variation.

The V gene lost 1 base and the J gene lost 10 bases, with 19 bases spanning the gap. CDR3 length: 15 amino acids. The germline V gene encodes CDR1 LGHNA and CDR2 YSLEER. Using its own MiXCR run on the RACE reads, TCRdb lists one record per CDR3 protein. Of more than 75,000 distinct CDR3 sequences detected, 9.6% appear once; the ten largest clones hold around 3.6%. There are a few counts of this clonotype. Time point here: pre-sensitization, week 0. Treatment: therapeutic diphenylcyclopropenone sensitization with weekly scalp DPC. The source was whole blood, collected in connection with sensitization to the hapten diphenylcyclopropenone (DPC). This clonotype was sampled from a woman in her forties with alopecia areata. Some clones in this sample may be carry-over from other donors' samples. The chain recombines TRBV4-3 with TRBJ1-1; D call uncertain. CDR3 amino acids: CASSQAGNGVWGAFF. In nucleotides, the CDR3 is TGCGCCAGCAGCCAAGCGGGGAACGGGGTATGGGGAGCTTTCTTT.